This T cell receptor (beta chain) was captured by sequencing in a study of regulatory and conventional T cells in RAG deficiency. Overall study results and limits: Omenn patients showed >80% Treg-Tconv overlap and shorter CDR3 lengths. In Omenn syndrome, sorted "Tregs" may be peripherally activated cells.

TCRdb's table, derived via immunoSEQ multiplex PCR, lists solely in-frame clones and lacks some. The sample records almost 35,000 clones, about 78% being singletons. As concerns this clone: Its antigen is unknown.

Genomic DNA came from blood conventional CD4+ T cells gated CD25-low CD127-high. The same sample was also used in a study of regulatory T cells. That report notes: The primer mix had 52 TRBV and 13 TRBJ primers.

The origin of this receptor is a human donor in good health. Sequenced: CD4+ effector T cells sorted from blood.

The CDR3 spells CASSLVWQGSSPLHF. Written as DNA, the CDR3 is TGTGCCAGCAGCTTAGTTTGGCAGGGGAGTTCACCCCTCCACTTT. This chain connects TRBV7-2 to TRBJ1-6; D possibly corresponds to TRBD1 (6 bases). The germline V and J ends were trimmed by 1 base and 9 bases, with 13 bases remaining between them. The CDR3 spans 15 residues. From germline, CDR1 is SGHTA and CDR2 FQGNSA.